This entry is about one TCR beta chain. Its antigen is still unknown. At one end, the junction sequence differs from germline, possibly due to a read error. CD8+CD57+ cell expansion had been shown by flow cytometry in patients chosen for sequencing. The source of the sample is a study of CD8+CD57+ T cells in acquired aplastic anemia. Study at large: The DNA of sorted CD4+ and CD8+ cells averaged roughly 3 ug. Notes on the study in general: Patients and controls turned out to have approximately 29 CD8+ CDR3 sequences in common. CD8+ Simpson's diversity in patients was not significantly different from that in controls.

Profiling of TCR beta VDJ combinations and CDR3 sequences used genomic DNA as template. TCRdb used MiXCR to reprocess the reads, holding one entry per CDR3 protein. The sample includes under 250,000 distinct CDR3 sequences, about 60% seen only once; the top ten take around 58%. This CDR3 has 16 residues. Germline lookup yields CDR1 ENHRY and CDR2 SYGVKD. This TCR derives from a human donor with aplastic anemia. The specimen sequenced was sorted CD4+, CD8+, or CD8+CD57+ T cells (not recorded which) from PBMCs. The genes are TRBV10-3 and TRBJ1-3; D gene unclear. CDR3 in DNA: TGTGCCATCAGTGAGTCAGGAGAGGGAGTTGGAGACACCATATATTTT. Residues: CAISESGEGVGDTIYF.